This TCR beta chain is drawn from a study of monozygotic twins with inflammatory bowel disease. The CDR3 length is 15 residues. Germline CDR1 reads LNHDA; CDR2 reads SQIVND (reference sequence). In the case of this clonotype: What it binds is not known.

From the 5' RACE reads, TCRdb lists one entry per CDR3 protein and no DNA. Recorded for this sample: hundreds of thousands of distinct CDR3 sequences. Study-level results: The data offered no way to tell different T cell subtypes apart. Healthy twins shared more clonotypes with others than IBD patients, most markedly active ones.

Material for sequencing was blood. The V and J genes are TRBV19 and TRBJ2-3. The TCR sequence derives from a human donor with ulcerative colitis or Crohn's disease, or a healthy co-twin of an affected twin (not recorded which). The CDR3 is CASSSWVGLTDTQYF. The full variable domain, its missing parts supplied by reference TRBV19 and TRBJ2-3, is DGGITQSPKYLFRKEGQNVTLSCEQNLNHDAMYWYRQDPGQGLRLIYYSQIVNDFQKGDIAEGYSVSREKKESFPLTVTSAQKNPTAFYLCASSSWVGLTDTQYFGPGTRLTVL.